The present T cell receptor beta chain was sequenced within a study of STAT5B mutations in CD4+ large granular lymphocyte leukemia. Profiled with immunoSEQ multiplex PCR; TCRdb holds only in-frame clones, not every one. Found here are about 31,000 clones, roughly 89% of them singletons; the top ten hold roughly 0.38%. This CDR3 region has 15 residues. The germline V gene has CDR1 SGHTA and CDR2 FQGNSA. Trimming took 3 bases from V and 2 from J, leaving 11 bases between them. This receptor was taken from a human donor in good health. The chain employs TRBV7-2 and TRBJ2-1; the D is unclear. The source material was CD4+ T cells from blood buffy coats. Here the CDR3 reads CASSLVQSTYNEQFF. The CDR3 DNA follows: TGTGCCAGCAGCTTGGTCCAGTCCACCTACAATGAGCAGTTCTTC.